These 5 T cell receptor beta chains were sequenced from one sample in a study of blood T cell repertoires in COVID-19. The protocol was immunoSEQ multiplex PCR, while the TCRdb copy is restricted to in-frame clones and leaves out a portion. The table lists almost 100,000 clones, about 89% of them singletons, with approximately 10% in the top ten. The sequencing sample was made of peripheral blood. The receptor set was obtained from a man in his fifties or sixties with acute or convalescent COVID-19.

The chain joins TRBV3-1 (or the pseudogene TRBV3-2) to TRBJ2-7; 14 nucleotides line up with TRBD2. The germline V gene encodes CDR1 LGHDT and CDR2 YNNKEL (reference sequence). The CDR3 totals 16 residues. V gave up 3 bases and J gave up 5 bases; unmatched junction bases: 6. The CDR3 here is CASSHGGTSGRNEQYF. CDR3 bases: TGTGCCAGCAGCCATGGGGGGACTAGCGGGAGAAACGAGCAGTACTTC.

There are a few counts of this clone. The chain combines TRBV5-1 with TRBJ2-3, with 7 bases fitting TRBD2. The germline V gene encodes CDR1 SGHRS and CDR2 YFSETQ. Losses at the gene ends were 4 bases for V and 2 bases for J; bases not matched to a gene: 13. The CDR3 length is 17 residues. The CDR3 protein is CASSPRGAGRITDTQYF. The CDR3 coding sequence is TGCGCCAGCAGCCCTCGGGGAGCGGGAAGGATCACAGATACGCAGTATTTT.

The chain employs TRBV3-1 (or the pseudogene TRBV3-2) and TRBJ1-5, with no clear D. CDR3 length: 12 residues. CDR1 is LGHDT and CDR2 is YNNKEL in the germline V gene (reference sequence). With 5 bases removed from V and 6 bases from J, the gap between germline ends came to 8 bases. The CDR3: CASSNNGQPQHF. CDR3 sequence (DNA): TGTGCCAGCAGCAACAATGGTCAGCCCCAGCATTTT.

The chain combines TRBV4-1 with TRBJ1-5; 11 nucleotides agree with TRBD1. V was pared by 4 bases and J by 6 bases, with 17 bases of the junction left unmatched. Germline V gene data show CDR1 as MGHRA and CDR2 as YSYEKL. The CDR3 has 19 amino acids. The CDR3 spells CASSPSARTGGVPGQPQHF. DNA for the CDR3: TGCGCCAGCAGCCCGTCTGCCAGGACAGGGGGCGTACCGGGTCAGCCCCAGCATTTT.

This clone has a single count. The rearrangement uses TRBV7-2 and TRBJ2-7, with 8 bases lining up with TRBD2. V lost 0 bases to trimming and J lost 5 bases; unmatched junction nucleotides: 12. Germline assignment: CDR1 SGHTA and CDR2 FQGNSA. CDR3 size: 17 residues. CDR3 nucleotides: TGTGCCAGCAGCTTAGCGACCAGCACGGGAGGGCGGGACGAGCAGTACTTC. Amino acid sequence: CASSLATSTGGRDEQYF.